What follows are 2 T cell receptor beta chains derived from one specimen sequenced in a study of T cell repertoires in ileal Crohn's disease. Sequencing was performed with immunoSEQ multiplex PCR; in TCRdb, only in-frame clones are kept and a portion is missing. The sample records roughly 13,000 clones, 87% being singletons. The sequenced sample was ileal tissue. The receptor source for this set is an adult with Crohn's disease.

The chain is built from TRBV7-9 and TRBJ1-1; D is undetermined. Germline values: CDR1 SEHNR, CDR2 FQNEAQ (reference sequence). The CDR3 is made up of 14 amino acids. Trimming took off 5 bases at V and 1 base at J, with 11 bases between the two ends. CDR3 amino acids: CASSPRGSNTEAFF. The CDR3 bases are TGTGCCAGCAGCCCACGGGGTTCGAACACTGAAGCTTTCTTT. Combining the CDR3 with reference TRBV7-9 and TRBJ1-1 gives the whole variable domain DTGVSQNPRHKITKRGQNVTFRCDPISEHNRLYWYRQTLGQGPEFLTYFQNEAQLEKSRLLSDRFSAERPKGSFSTLEIQRTEQGDSAMYLCASSPRGSNTEAFFGQGTRLTVV.

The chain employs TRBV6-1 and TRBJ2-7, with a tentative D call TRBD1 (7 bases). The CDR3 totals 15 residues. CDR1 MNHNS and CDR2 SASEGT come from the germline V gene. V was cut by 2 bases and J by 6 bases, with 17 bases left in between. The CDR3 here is CASSERGTERGEQYF. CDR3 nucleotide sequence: TGTGCCAGCAGTGAACGGGGGACAGAAAGGGGCGAGCAGTACTTC.